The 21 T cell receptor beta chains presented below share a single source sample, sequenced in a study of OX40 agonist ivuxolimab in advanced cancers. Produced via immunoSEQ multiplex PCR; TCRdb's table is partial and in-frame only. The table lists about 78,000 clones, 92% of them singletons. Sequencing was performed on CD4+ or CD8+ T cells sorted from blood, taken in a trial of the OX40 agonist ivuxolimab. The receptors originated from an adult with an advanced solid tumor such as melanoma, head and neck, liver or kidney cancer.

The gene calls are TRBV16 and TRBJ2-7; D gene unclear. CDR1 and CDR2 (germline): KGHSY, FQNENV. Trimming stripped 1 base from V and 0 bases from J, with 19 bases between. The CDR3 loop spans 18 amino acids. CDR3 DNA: TGTGCCAGCAGCCAATTATTTTCGGGTAGGGCGATCTCCTACGAGCAGTACTTC. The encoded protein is CASSQLFSGRAISYEQYF. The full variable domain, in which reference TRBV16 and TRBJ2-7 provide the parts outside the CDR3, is GEEVAQTPKHLVRGEGQKAKLYCAPIKGHSYVFWYQQVLKNEFKFLISFQNENVFDETGMPKERFSAKCLPNSPCSLEIQATKLEDSAVYFCASSQLFSGRAISYEQYFGPGTRLTVT.

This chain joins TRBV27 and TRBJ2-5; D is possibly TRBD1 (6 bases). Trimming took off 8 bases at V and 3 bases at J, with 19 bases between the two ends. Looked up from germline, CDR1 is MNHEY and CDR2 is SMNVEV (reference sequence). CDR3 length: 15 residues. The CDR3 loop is CASQQGKGFEETQYF. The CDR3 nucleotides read TGTGCCAGCCAGCAGGGGAAAGGTTTTGAAGAGACCCAGTACTTC.

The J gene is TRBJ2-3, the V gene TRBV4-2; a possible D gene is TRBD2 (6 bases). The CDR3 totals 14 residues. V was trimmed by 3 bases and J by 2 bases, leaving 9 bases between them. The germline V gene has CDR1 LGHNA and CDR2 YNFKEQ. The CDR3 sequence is CASSHRGSTDTQYF. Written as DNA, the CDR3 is TGTGCCAGCAGCCATCGGGGGTCCACAGATACGCAGTATTTT.

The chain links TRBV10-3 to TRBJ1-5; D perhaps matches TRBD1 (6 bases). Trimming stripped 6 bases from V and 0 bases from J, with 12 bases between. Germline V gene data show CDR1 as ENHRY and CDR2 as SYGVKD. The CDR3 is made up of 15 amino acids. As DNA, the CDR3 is TGTGCCATCAGAATGGACAGCAATAGCAATCAGCCCCAGCATTTT. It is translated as CAIRMDSNSNQPQHF.

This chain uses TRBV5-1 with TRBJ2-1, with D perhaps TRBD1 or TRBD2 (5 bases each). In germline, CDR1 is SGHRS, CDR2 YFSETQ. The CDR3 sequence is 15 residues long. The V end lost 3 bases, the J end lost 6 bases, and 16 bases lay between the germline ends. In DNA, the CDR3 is TGCGCCAGCAGCTCCGGGACCGTCCTGAGCAATGAGCAGTTCTTC. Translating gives CASSSGTVLSNEQFF.

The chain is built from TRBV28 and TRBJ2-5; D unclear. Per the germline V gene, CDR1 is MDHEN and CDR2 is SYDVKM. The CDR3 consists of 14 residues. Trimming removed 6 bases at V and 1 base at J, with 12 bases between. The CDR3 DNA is TGTGCCAGCAGCGCGTTTGGATTCCAAGAGACCCAGTACTTC. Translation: CASSAFGFQETQYF.

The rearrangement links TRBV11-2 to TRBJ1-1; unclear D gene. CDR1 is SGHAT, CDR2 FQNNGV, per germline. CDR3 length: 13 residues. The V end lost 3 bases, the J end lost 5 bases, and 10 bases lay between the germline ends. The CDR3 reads CASSFVGGTEAFF. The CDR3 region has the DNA TGTGCCAGCAGCTTTGTTGGAGGAACTGAAGCTTTCTTT.

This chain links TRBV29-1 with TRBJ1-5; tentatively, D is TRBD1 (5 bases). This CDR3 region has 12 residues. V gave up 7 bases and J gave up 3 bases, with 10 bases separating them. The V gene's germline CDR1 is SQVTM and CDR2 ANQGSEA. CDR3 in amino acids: CSARAANQPQHF. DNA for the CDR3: TGCAGCGCCAGGGCGGCCAATCAGCCCCAGCATTTT.

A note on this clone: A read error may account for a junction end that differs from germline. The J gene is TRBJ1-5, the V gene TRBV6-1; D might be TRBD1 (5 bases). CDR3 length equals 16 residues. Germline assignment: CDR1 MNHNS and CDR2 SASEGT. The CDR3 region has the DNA TGTGCCAGCAGAGAAGGGACCCTGAGACATGATCAGCCCCAGCATTTT. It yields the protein CASREGTLRHDQPQHF.

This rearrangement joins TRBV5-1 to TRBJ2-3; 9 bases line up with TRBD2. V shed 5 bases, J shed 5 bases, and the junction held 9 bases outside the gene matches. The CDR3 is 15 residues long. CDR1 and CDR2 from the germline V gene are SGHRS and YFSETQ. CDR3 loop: CASRRLAGMGDTQYF. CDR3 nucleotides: TGCGCCAGCAGAAGGCTAGCGGGGATGGGAGATACGCAGTATTTT.

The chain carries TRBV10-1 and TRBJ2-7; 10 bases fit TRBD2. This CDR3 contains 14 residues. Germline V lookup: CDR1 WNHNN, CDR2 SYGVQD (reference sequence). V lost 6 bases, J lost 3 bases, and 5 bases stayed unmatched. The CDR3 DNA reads TGCGCCAGCAGCCTAGCGGGGGTTTACTACGAGCAGTACTTC. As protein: CASSLAGVYYEQYF.

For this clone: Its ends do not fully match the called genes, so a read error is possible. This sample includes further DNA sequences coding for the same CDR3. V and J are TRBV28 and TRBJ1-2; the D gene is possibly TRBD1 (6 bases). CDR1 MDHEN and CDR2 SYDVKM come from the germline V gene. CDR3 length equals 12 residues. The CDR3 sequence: CASRQVNYGYTF. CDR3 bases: TGTGCCAGCCGACAGGTTAACTATGGCTATACCTTC.

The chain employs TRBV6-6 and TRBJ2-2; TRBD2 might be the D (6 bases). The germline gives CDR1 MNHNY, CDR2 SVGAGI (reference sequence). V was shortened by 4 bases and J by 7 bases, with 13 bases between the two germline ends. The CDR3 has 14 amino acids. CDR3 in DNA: TGTGCCAGCAGTTTTGTGGGGGGTGTCGGGGAGCTGTTTTTT. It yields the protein CASSFVGGVGELFF.

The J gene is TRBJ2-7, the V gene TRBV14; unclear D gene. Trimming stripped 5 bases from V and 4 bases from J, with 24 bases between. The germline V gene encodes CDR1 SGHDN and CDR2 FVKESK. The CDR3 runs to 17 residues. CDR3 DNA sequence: TGTGCCAGCAGCTCGTCAGCAGAGGTCAATCCGCGTTACGAGCAGTACTTC. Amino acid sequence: CASSSSAEVNPRYEQYF. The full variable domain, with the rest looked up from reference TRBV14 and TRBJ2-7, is EAGVTQFPSHSVIEKGQTVTLRCDPISGHDNLYWYRRVMGKEIKFLLHFVKESKQDESGMPNNRFLAERTGGTYSTLKVQPAELEDSGVYFCASSSSAEVNPRYEQYFGPGTRLTVT.

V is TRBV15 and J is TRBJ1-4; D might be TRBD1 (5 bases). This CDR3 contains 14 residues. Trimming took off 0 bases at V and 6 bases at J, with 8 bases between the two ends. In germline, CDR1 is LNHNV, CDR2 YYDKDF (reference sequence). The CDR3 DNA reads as TGTGCCACCAGCAGAGATCCCAGGGATGAAAAACTGTTTTTT. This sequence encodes CATSRDPRDEKLFF.

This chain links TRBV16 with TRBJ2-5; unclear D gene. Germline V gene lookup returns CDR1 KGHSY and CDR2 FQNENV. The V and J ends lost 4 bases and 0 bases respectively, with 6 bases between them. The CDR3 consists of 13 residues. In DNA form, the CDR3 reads TGTGCCAGCAGCCCAGTGTACCAAGAGACCCAGTACTTC. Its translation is CASSPVYQETQYF.

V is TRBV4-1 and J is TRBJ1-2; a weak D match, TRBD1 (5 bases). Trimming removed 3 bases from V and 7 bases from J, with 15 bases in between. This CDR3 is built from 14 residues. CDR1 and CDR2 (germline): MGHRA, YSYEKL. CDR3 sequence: CASSQIRDYSGYTF. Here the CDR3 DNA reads TGCGCCAGCAGCCAGATTAGGGACTATAGTGGCTACACCTTC.

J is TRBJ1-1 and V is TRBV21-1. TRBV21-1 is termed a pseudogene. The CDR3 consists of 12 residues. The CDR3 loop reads CASDGGETEAFF. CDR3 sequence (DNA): TGTGCCAGCGATGGAGGGGAAACTGAAGCTTTCTTT.

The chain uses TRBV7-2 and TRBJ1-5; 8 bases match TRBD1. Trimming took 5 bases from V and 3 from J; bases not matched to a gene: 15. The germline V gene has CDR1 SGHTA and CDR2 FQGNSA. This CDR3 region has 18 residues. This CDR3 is CASSIYPQGALVNQPQHF. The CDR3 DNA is TGTGCCAGCAGCATCTACCCCCAGGGGGCATTGGTCAATCAGCCCCAGCATTTT.

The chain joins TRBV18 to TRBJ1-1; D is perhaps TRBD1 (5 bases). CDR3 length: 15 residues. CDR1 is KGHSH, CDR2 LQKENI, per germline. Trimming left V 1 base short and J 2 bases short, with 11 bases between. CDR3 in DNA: TGTGCCAGCTCACCACGGGCAGGGACCAACACTGAAGCTTTCTTT. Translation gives CASSPRAGTNTEAFF.

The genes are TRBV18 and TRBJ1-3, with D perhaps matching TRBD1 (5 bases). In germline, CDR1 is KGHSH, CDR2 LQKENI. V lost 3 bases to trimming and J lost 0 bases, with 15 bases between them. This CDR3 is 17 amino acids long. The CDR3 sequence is CASSPTPGPLSGNTIYF. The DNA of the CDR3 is TGTGCCAGCTCACCCACGCCAGGGCCTCTCTCTGGAAACACCATATATTTT.